Below are 5 T cell receptor beta chains sequenced from a single sample in a study of cytomegalovirus exposure and HLA in healthy donors. It was with 60 Vbeta and 13 Jbeta primers that the PCR ran. Assay used: immunoSEQ multiplex PCR; TCRdb lists only in-frame clones, some missing. The profile shows fewer than 130,000 clones, over 60% of them singletons. Sequenced material: PBMCs. All receptors derive from a woman aged 25 to 39 in good health and CMV-seronegative.

The chain links TRBV27 to TRBJ1-2; 7 nucleotides line up with TRBD1. Germline CDR1 and CDR2: MNHEY and SMNVEV (reference sequence). V dropped 5 bases and J dropped 8; count of bases not matched to a gene: 5. The length of the CDR3 is 12 residues. CDR3 sequence (DNA): TGTGCCAGCAGTGGGGACAGCCACGGCTACACCTTC. Translated: CASSGDSHGYTF.

The V and J genes are TRBV29-1 and TRBJ1-1; D is unresolved. V was cut by 0 bases and J by 11 bases, with 16 bases left in between. This CDR3 has 13 residues. Looked up from germline, CDR1 is SQVTM and CDR2 is ANQGSEA. The CDR3: CSVEEFPFWEAFF. CDR3 coding DNA: TGCAGCGTTGAAGAATTTCCTTTTTGGGAGGCTTTCTTT.

This clone occurred a few times. V usage is TRBV19 and J usage is TRBJ1-5, with 9 bases fitting TRBD1. CDR3 length equals 15 residues. Germline V gene sequence: CDR1 LNHDA, CDR2 SQIVND (reference sequence). V lost 7 bases to trimming and J lost 2 bases; unmatched junction nucleotides: 6. CDR3 region: CASIRDREGNQPQHF. In DNA form, the CDR3 reads TGTGCCAGTATCAGGGACAGGGAGGGCAATCAGCCCCAGCATTTT.

The V gene is TRBV28, the J gene TRBJ1-6, with D possibly TRBD1 on 5 matching bases. In germline, CDR1 is MDHEN, CDR2 SYDVKM. The V and J ends lost 5 bases and 7 bases respectively, with 18 bases between them. This CDR3 is built from 16 residues. CDR3 sequence reads: CASSRTGAGDNSPLHF. The CDR3 DNA is TGTGCCAGCAGTCGAACGGGAGCGGGGGACAATTCACCCCTCCACTTT.

The V and J genes are TRBV4-2 and TRBJ2-1; 11 bases are a match to TRBD2. The germline CDR1 and CDR2 sequences are LGHNA and YNFKEQ. The CDR3 length is 16 residues. J gave up 15 bases and V 4 bases, and 17 bases lay outside the gene matches. CDR3 in amino acids: CASSPLLAGESIGPFF. CDR3 DNA: TGTGCCAGCAGCCCCCTACTAGCGGGAGAAAGCATAGGGCCGTTCTTC.